The source of this T cell receptor (beta chain) is a study of cytomegalovirus exposure and HLA in healthy donors. Turning to the study itself: HLA-typed donors contributed some 77 million unique TCRs, which were held in an early data release.

PCR employed 60 Vbeta and 13 Jbeta primers. Repertoires were generated with immunoSEQ multiplex PCR, while TCRdb's copy carries only in-frame clones and drops some. The sample carries some 140,000 clones, 79% recorded once. Concerning this clone itself: No antigen is known for it.

CDR1 SEHNR and CDR2 FQNEAQ come from the germline V gene (reference sequence). Unmatched junction bases numbered 7, after V lost 8 bases and J lost 8 bases. The CDR3 sequence is 12 residues long. General observations from the study: Specificity for CMV antigens was confirmed in vitro for a few of the CMV-associated chains. It emerged from a later analysis that several of the most significant clusters appeared to be linked to common viral pathogens. Cytomegalovirus status, reportedly, was diagnosed with high specificity and sensitivity by the classifier.

The material sequenced was PBMCs. This TCR was recovered from a man younger than 35 in good health and CMV-seronegative. The V call is TRBV7-9, the J call TRBJ1-2, with TRBD1 identical over 8 bases. DNA of the CDR3: TGTGCCAGCGGACAGGGATCCGGAGGCTACACCTTC. It translates to CASGQGSGGYTF.